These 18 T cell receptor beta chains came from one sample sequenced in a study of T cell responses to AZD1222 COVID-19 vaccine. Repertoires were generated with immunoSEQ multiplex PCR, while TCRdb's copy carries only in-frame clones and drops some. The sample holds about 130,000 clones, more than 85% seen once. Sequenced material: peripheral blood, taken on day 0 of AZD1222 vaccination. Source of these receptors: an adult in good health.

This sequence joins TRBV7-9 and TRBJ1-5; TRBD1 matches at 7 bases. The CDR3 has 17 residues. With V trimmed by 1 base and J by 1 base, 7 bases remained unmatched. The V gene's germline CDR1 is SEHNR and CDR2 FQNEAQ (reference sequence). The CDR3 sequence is CASSLEGRGGSNQPQHF. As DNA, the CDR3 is TGTGCCAGCAGCTTAGAGGGCAGGGGGGGAAGCAATCAGCCCCAGCATTTT.

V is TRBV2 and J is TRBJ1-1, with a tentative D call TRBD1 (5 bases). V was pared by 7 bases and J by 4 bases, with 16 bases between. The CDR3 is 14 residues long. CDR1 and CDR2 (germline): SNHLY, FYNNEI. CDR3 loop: CASTRGGGITEAFF. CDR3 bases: TGTGCCAGCACCCGGGGCGGGGGAATCACTGAAGCTTTCTTT.

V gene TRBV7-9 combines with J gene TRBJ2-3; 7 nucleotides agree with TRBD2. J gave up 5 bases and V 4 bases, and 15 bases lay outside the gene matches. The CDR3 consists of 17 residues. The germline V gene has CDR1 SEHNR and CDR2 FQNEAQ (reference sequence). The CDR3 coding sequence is TGTGCCAGCAGCTGGCGTCGGCGGGGGTCCCGGGGAGATACGCAGTATTTT. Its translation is CASSWRRRGSRGDTQYF.

The CDR3 DNA follows: TGTGCCAGCACGGGGCAGGGGACTAACTATGGCTACACCTTC. Translating gives CASTGQGTNYGYTF. J is TRBJ1-2 and V is TRBV6-5; possibly TRBD1 for D (6 bases). Germline CDR1 reads MNHEY; CDR2 reads SVGAGI. The CDR3 covers 14 residues. With 7 bases removed from V and 0 bases from J, the gap between germline ends came to 12 bases.

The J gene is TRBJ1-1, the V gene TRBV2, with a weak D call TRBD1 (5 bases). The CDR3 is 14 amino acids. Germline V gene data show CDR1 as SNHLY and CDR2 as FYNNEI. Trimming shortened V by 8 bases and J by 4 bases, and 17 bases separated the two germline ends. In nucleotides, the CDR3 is TGTGCCAGCTCTCGACAGCCCCGTTCCACTGAAGCTTTCTTT. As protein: CASSRQPRSTEAFF.

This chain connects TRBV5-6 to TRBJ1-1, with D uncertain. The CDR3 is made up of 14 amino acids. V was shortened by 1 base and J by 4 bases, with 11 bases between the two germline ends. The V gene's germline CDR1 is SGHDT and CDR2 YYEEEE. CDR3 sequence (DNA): TGTGCCAGCAGCTTGACGGGGAGGCGCACTGAAGCTTTCTTT. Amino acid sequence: CASSLTGRRTEAFF. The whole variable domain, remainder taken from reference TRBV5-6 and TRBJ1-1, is DAGVTQSPTHLIKTRGQQVTLRCSPKSGHDTVSWYQQALGQGPQFIFQYYEEEERQRGNFPDRFSGHQFPNYSSELNVNALLLGDSALYLCASSLTGRRTEAFFGQGTRLTVV.

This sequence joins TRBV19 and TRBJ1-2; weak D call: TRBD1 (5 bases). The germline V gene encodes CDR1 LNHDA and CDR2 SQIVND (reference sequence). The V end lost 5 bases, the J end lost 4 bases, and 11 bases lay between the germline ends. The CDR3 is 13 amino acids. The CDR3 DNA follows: TGTGCCAGTAGTCCTGGGCAGGGCTATGGCTACACCTTC. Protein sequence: CASSPGQGYGYTF.

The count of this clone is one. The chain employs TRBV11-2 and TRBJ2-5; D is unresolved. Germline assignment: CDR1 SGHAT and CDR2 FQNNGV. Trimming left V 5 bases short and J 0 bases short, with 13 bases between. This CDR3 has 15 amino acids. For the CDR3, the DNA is TGTGCCAGCAGCCTACGCTGGACGGACCAAGAGACCCAGTACTTC. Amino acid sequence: CASSLRWTDQETQYF.

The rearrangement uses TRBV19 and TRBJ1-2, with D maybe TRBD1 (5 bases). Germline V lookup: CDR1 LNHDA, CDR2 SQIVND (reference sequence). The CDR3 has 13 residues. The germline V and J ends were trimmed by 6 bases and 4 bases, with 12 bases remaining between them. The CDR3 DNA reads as TGTGCCAGTAGACTAGGGGCGGGCTATGGCTACACCTTC. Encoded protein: CASRLGAGYGYTF. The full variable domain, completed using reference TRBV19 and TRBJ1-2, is DGGITQSPKYLFRKEGQNVTLSCEQNLNHDAMYWYRQDPGQGLRLIYYSQIVNDFQKGDIAEGYSVSREKKESFPLTVTSAQKNPTAFYLCASRLGAGYGYTFGSGTRLTVV.

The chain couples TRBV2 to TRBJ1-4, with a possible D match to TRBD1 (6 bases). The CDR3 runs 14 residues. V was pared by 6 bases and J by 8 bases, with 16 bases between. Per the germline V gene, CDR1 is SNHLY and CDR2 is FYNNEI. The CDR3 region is CASSPDRSDEKLFF. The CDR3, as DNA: TGTGCCAGCAGCCCAGACAGGAGTGACGAAAAACTGTTTTTT.

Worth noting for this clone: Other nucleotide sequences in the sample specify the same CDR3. The CDR3 reads CASSFGGTEAFF. CDR3 DNA: TGTGCCAGCAGTTTTGGGGGAACTGAAGCTTTCTTT. The chain uses TRBV12-3 or TRBV12-4 and TRBJ1-1, with TRBD1 as a possible D gene (5 bases). CDR3 size: 12 residues. V lost 3 bases, J lost 5 bases, and 7 bases lay in between.

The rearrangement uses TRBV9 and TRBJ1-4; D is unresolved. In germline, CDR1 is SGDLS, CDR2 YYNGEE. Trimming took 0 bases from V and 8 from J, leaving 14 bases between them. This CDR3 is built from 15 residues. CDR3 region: CASSVVGGSEEKLFF. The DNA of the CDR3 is TGTGCCAGCAGCGTAGTAGGAGGGTCTGAGGAAAAACTGTTTTTT.

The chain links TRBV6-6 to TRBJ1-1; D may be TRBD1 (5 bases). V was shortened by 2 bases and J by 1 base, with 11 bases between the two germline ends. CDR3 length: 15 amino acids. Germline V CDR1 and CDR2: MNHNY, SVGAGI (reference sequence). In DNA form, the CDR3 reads TGTGCCAGCAGTTACCGAGGGGCGAGGAACACTGAAGCTTTCTTT. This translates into CASSYRGARNTEAFF.

The CDR3 DNA is TGTGCCAGCAGCATACGGTGGGGGGGGACTGAAGCTTTCTTT. Encoded protein: CASSIRWGGTEAFF. The genes are TRBV13 and TRBJ1-1, with D possibly TRBD1 on 5 matching bases. V shed 5 bases and J shed 5 bases, with 15 bases lying between them. CDR1 and CDR2 from the germline V gene are PRHDT and FYEKMQ (reference sequence). The CDR3 extends over 14 amino acids.

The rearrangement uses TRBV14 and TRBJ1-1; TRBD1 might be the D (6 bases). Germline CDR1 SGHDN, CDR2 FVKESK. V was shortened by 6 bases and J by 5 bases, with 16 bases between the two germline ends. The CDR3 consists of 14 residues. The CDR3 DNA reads TGTGCCAGCAGTCATCGACAGAGGGGGACTGAAGCTTTCTTT. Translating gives CASSHRQRGTEAFF.

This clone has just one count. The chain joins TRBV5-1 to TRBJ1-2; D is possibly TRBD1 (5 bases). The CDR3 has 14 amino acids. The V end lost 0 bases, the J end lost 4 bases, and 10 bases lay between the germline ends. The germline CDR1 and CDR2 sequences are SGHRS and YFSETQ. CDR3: CASSLATGLYGYTF. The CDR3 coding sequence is TGCGCCAGCAGCTTGGCCACAGGCCTCTATGGCTACACCTTC.

The CDR3 sequence: CASSHHQGGAEAFF. CDR3 in DNA: TGTGCCAGCAGCCACCACCAGGGGGGAGCTGAAGCTTTCTTT. This chain joins TRBV7-9 and TRBJ1-1; 7 bases fit TRBD1. CDR3 length: 14 amino acids. Germline CDR1 reads SEHNR; CDR2 reads FQNEAQ (reference sequence). The J segment lost 6 bases and the V segment lost 5 bases, leaving 9 bases of the junction unmatched.

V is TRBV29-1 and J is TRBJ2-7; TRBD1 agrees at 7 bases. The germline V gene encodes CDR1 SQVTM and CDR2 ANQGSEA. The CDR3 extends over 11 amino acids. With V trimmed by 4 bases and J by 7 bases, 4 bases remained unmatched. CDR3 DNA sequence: TGCAGCGTTGGAGACAGGGAAGAGCAGTACTTC. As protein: CSVGDREEQYF.